This is a list of T cell receptor beta chains from one sample in a study of blood T cell repertoires in COVID-19. Sequenced by immunoSEQ multiplex PCR; TCRdb stores in-frame clones only, minus some. The sample lists 60,000 to 85,000 clones; about 80% were seen once. Sequencing used peripheral blood. These TCRs come from a man older than 75 with acute or convalescent COVID-19. Each CDR3 is given with its conserved first and last residue. The D gene is left open where the match is weak. Rows may omit the clone size; those that give it use once, few, many or a size class.

TRBJ1-2,-,TRBV28,-,TGTGCCAGCAGCCTAAACAGGCGCAGTAGTGGCTACACCTTC,CASSLNRRSSGYTF
TRBJ2-1,TRBD1,TRBV7-3,-,TGTGCCAGCAGCTTAGGACTCCGGGACAGGTACAACAATGAGCAGTTCTTC,CASSLGLRDRYNNEQFF
TRBJ2-2,-,TRBV11-3,-,TGTGCCAGCAGTCCGAGAACCGGGGAGCTGTTTTTT,CASSPRTGELFF
TRBJ1-6,-,TRBV2,few,TGTGCCAGCAGTTCGAGCTCCTATAATTCACCCCTCCACTTT,CASSSSSYNSPLHF
TRBJ2-2,-,TRBV15,-,TGTGCCACCAGCAGAGATCTAGTCACGAACACCGGGGAGCTGTTTTTT,CATSRDLVTNTGELFF
TRBJ2-3,TRBD1,TRBV2,-,TGTGCCAGCAGTCAGGACAGGTCGGGCACAGATACGCAGTATTTT,CASSQDRSGTDTQYF
TRBJ2-3,-,TRBV4-3,-,TGCGCCAGCAGCCCTCAGACTATTTCAGATACGCAGTATTTT,CASSPQTISDTQYF
TRBJ2-2,-,TRBV7-2,-,TGTGCCAGCAGCTTAGGCGGGCAGGGAGGAACCGGGGAGCTGTTTTTT,CASSLGGQGGTGELFF
TRBJ1-1,-,TRBV18,-,TGTGCCAGCTCACCAATAACTAGGAACACTGAAGCTTTCTTT,CASSPITRNTEAFF
TRBJ2-1,TRBD1,TRBV19,-,TGTGCCAGTAGTAGGGACAGGGGTTGGAATGAGCAGTTCTTC,CASSRDRGWNEQFF
TRBJ2-1,-,TRBV4-1,-,TGCGCCAGCAGCCAACACGGGACCCTCAGGGGCAATGAGCAGTTCTTC,CASSQHGTLRGNEQFF
TRBJ1-2,-,TRBV5-6,-,TGTGCCAGCAGCCTCCTTGGAGTCGCAGGGGACTATGGCTACACCTTC,CASSLLGVAGDYGYTF
TRBJ1-3,-,TRBV4-1,-,TGCGCCAGCAGCCAAGTGCCCTCACGGTCTGGAAACACCATATATTTT,CASSQVPSRSGNTIYF
TRBJ1-2,TRBD1,TRBV3-1/TRBV3-2,-,TGTGCCAGCAGCCAAGTCTCAGGGGGCAACTATGGCTACACCTTC,CASSQVSGGNYGYTF
TRBJ2-2,TRBD2,TRBV7-2,-,TGTGCCAGCAGCAGCGGCCTAGCGGGAGGCACCGGGGAGCTGTTTTTT,CASSSGLAGGTGELFF
TRBJ2-1,TRBD1,TRBV25-1,-,TGTGCCAGCAGTGCTAGGGACAGGGATCCCAATGAGCAGTTCTTC,CASSARDRDPNEQFF
TRBJ2-5,TRBD2,TRBV5-1,-,TGCGCCAGCAGCTCGGAGCGTACTAGCGGGCAAGGGACCCAGTACTTC,CASSSERTSGQGTQYF
TRBJ2-4,TRBD1,TRBV28,once,TGTGCCAGCAGTCCCGGGACAGACCCTCAGATTCAGTACTTC,CASSPGTDPQIQYF
TRBJ2-1,-,TRBV7-2,-,TGTGCCAGCAGCGCCCTCGACACTGCTCCTGAGCAGTTCTTC,CASSALDTAPEQFF
TRBJ2-5,TRBD1,TRBV2,-,TGTGCCAGCAGAGCCCGGGACAGACAAGAGACCCAGTACTTC,CASRARDRQETQYF
TRBJ2-7,-,TRBV14,-,TGTGCCAGCAGCCAAGATCTCTCCTACGAGCAGTACTTC,CASSQDLSYEQYF
TRBJ1-2,TRBD1,TRBV27,-,TGTGCCAGCAGTTTAGGAGGACAGGCGGCCTATGGCTACACCTTC,CASSLGGQAAYGYTF
TRBJ2-2,-,TRBV28,-,TGTGCCAGCAGTCTTAACACCGGGGAGCTGTTTTTT,CASSLNTGELFF
TRBJ2-7,TRBD2,TRBV19,-,TGTGCCAGTAGCTTGGCCGGACCGGGACTAGCGGGAGTCGAGCAGTACTTC,CASSLAGPGLAGVEQYF
TRBJ1-1,-,TRBV3-1/TRBV3-2,-,TGTGCCAGCAGCCACTGGACAGCGAACACTGAAGCTTTCTTT,CASSHWTANTEAFF
TRBJ2-7,TRBD1,TRBV30,-,TGTGCCTGGAGCCCACCCGGGACAGGGTACTACGAGCAGTACTTC,CAWSPPGTGYYEQYF
TRBJ2-1,TRBD2,TRBV7-2,-,TGTGCCAGCAGCTTAGGACTAGCGGGAGTCGGCGAGCAGTTCTTC,CASSLGLAGVGEQFF
TRBJ1-2,TRBD1,TRBV19,-,TGTGCCAGTAGTGCGACAGGGGGCTCCTGGTTCGGCTACACCTTC,CASSATGGSWFGYTF
TRBJ1-1,TRBD1,TRBV27,-,TGTGCCAGCAGTTCGGACAGGAGGAACACTGAAGCTTTCTTT,CASSSDRRNTEAFF
TRBJ2-7,-,TRBV10-3,-,TGTGCCATCAGGGAACAGGGCCACTACGAGCAGTACTTC,CAIREQGHYEQYF
TRBJ2-5,TRBD2,TRBV5-1,-,TGCGCCAGCAGCTTGGGAGGACTAGCGGGACAAGAGACCCAGTACTTC,CASSLGGLAGQETQYF
TRBJ2-2,-,TRBV28,-,TGTGCCAGCAGACGTTACGGGAGCACCGGGGAGCTGTTTTTT,CASRRYGSTGELFF
TRBJ1-6,-,TRBV5-1,-,TGCGCCAGCAGCTTTCAGGGGACCAACTATAATTCACCCCTCCACTTT,CASSFQGTNYNSPLHF
TRBJ1-2,TRBD1,TRBV10-3,-,TGTGCCATCACCAAAACAGGGGGCGCGGATGGCTACACCTTC,CAITKTGGADGYTF
TRBJ1-2,-,TRBV6-5,few,TGTGCCAGCAAGCGAAACAGGGATATGAGGGACACCTTC,CASKRNRDMRDTF
TRBJ1-2,-,TRBV24-1,few,TGTGCCACCACCGCGGGCAGCTCGACTTATGGCTACACCTTC,CATTAGSSTYGYTF
TRBJ2-1,TRBD1,TRBV9,-,TGTGCCAGCAGCACGGGACAGTACAATGAGCAGTTCTTC,CASSTGQYNEQFF
TRBJ2-7,TRBD1,TRBV6-2/TRBV6-3,-,TGTGCCAGCAGTTATCCGGACAGGGGGTACGCCTACGAGCAGTACTTC,CASSYPDRGYAYEQYF
TRBJ2-1,TRBD1,TRBV4-3,-,TGCGCCAGCAGCCAGCCGCAGGGGGCTAACTACAATGAGCAGTTCTTC,CASSQPQGANYNEQFF
TRBJ1-6,-,TRBV4-1,-,TGCGCCAGCAGGGGAGCAAGGCAGAAGGTGGATTCACCCCTCCACTTT,CASRGARQKVDSPLHF
TRBJ1-6,-,TRBV19,-,TGTGCCAGCGTGGACATTTCCTCCCCCAATTCACCCCTCCACTTT,CASVDISSPNSPLHF
TRBJ1-3,-,TRBV5-1,few,TGCGCCAGCAGCGAAGACAGGTCTTCGGGGTATGGAAACACCATATATTTT,CASSEDRSSGYGNTIYF
TRBJ1-1,-,TRBV18,-,TGTGCCAGCTCACCACCGGGGGCAACGCCGAGGTCAGCTTTCTTT,CASSPPGATPRSAFF
TRBJ1-4,TRBD1,TRBV11-2,-,TGTGCCAGCAGCCGAGGGGGGACAGGGCAGGAAAAACTGTTTTTT,CASSRGGTGQEKLFF
TRBJ1-4,-,TRBV14,few,TGTGCCAGCAGCCAGGGGACTGGTAATGAAAAACTGTTTTTT,CASSQGTGNEKLFF
TRBJ2-7,TRBD2,TRBV4-2,-,TGTGCCAGCAGCCAGCTAGCGGTGGTCTCCTACGAGCAGTACTTC,CASSQLAVVSYEQYF
TRBJ2-5,-,TRBV30,-,TGTGCCTGGAGCGGGGGAGGGGGAACGGAGACCCAGTACTTC,CAWSGGGGTETQYF
TRBJ1-6,-,TRBV19,-,TGTGCCAGTAACACCGAACCTCGTTATAATTCACCCCTCCACTTT,CASNTEPRYNSPLHF
TRBJ1-2,-,TRBV28,-,TGTGCCAGCAGTTTAAAGACAGGCCCGAGCGGGGACTATGGCTACACCTTC,CASSLKTGPSGDYGYTF
TRBJ2-7,TRBD1,TRBV7-8,-,TGTGCCAGCAGTCGAGCCGGGACAGTCTCCTACGAGCAGTACTTC,CASSRAGTVSYEQYF
TRBJ1-6,TRBD1,TRBV14,-,TGTGCCAGCAGCCATGAGGGGGCGCGGTCACCCCTCCACTTT,CASSHEGARSPLHF
TRBJ1-5,-,TRBV7-2,-,TGTGCCAGCAGCCCGCAGGGCGCAGGTCAGCCCCAGCATTTT,CASSPQGAGQPQHF
TRBJ2-7,TRBD2,TRBV7-2,-,TGTGCCAGCAGCTTAGGGTCTAGCGGGGGGGCCTACGAGCAGTACTTC,CASSLGSSGGAYEQYF
TRBJ2-1,-,TRBV28,-,TGTGCCAGCAGTTCGTACAATGAGCAGTTCTTC,CASSSYNEQFF